This T cell receptor (beta chain) was recovered during a study of lymphopenia after photon versus proton radiotherapy (dated by TCRdb to about 2019). As for the study more broadly: The study compared the immunological effects of photon versus proton radiation therapy in patients with gastrointestinal tumors who developed high-grade lymphopenia. The cohort included about 18 patients with gastrointestinal tumors who developed lymphopenia after receiving either photon or proton therapy. The study aimed to characterize how the two radiation modalities differ in their impact on the immune system. Overall results and qualifications from the work: Across the cohort, an inverse correlation was found between a larger post-nadir drop in TCR diversity and overall survival time among patients who died. Relative stability during treatment was observed in proton-treated patients, whereas loss of naive T cells and TCR diversity and gain of effector/memory populations were observed in photon-treated patients. After the lymphocyte count nadir, photon-treated repertoires showed oligoclonal expansion, especially of CD8+ Temra cells, which drove the drop in diversity. The survival association was examined only in patients who died, and the authors described better survival with proton therapy as a possibility, not as a demonstrated result.

Trimming takes 0 bases from V and 7 bases from J, and the germline ends sit 5 bases apart. The CDR3, cysteine through phenylalanine, is 11 amino acids long. Only the CDR3 region is kept as DNA, spanning 33 bases read in frame from base 1. For CDR1 and CDR2, the germline V gene lists SGHDT and YYEEEE. The library was built by means of the immunoSEQ multiplex PCR assay. T cell repertoires were profiled by deep sequencing of rearranged TCR beta loci, alongside multiparametric flow cytometry. TCRdb took over this immuneACCESS table, retaining in-frame rearrangements with V and J assigned. Such tables are incomplete; in checked studies, under half of the missing clones stem from an unresolved V gene, and the remainder is unexplained. Recorded for this sample are about 29,000 clones; about 91% of them occurred a single time. The ten top clones hold around 50% of the sample. Concerning this clone itself: It lacks a known antigen. One base away there is no much larger clone; base qualities are not given.

The sequence came from a woman aged 55-69 years with cholangiocarcinoma. Some clones in this sample may be carry-over from other donors' samples. This specimen was peripheral blood, taken from a patient treated with proton-based radiotherapy. This receptor chain uses TRBV5-6 and TRBJ2-7, with the D gene too uncertain to name. The DNA sequence follows: TGTGCCAGCAGCTTGGGCGGAGAGCAGTACTTC. Translated, this is CASSLGGEQYF.